Shown below are 10 T cell receptor beta chains from a single sample sequenced in a study of radiation and T cells in renal cell carcinoma (dated by TCRdb to about 2020). Explained via the paper, the time point label denotes: baseline pretreatment blood. The treatment or condition label here, explained by the study, means: 15 Gy SBRT to primary tumor, nephrectomy 4 weeks later. Receptor amplification or capture employed the immunoSEQ multiplex PCR assay. The table was pulled from immuneACCESS by TCRdb, which kept in-frame rearrangements only. Such tables lose some clones; where checked, under half of the loss comes from unresolved V genes, and the rest has no known cause. This sample holds about 130,000 clones; 70% to 90% were observed only once. The top ten hold 12% of the sample. Sequences were derived from blood, sampled from a patient whose treatment included radiotherapy and nephrectomy. These receptors all come from a woman between 45 and 65 years old with renal cell carcinoma.

This rearrangement joins TRBV14 to TRBJ2-7; possibly TRBD2 for D (5 bases). Germline V gene data show CDR1 as SGHDN and CDR2 as FVKESK. CDR3 length: 19 amino acids. The V end lost 2 bases, the J end lost 3 bases, and 26 bases lay between the germline ends. CDR3 coding DNA: TGTGCCAGCAGCCAAAGTCGACTCCTGCCCAGCGGAAAAATCTACGAGCAGTACTTC. This gives the protein CASSQSRLLPSGKIYEQYF.

This sequence joins TRBV15 and TRBJ1-2; perhaps TRBD1 as D (5 bases). The V and J ends lost 3 bases and 0 bases respectively, with 11 bases between them. This CDR3 is 15 amino acids long. Germline V gene sequence: CDR1 LNHNV, CDR2 YYDKDF (reference sequence). The CDR3 reads CATSRSGRANYGYTF. The CDR3 DNA follows: TGTGCCACCAGCAGGTCAGGCAGGGCTAACTATGGCTACACCTTC.

The chain has TRBV5-1 and TRBJ2-3, with TRBD1 as a possible D gene (6 bases). The V and J ends lost 0 bases and 5 bases respectively, with 10 bases between them. The CDR3 contains 14 residues. Germline lookup yields CDR1 SGHRS and CDR2 YFSETQ. The CDR3 DNA sequence: TGCGCCAGCAGCTTGGACAGGGTGCAAGATACGCAGTATTTT. Its protein is CASSLDRVQDTQYF. The variable domain in full, completed from reference TRBV5-1 and TRBJ2-3, reads KAGVTQTPRYLIKTRGQQVTLSCSPISGHRSVSWYQQTPGQGLQFLFEYFSETQRNKGNFPGRFSGRQFSNSRSEMNVSTLELGDSALYLCASSLDRVQDTQYFGPGTRLTVL.

This chain uses TRBV5-6 with TRBJ1-3, with a weak D call TRBD1 (5 bases). The germline CDR1 and CDR2 sequences are SGHDT and YYEEEE. V lost 5 bases and J lost 2, with 14 bases in between. The CDR3 sequence is 15 residues long. This CDR3 reads CASSLTGSTGNTIYF. The DNA of the CDR3 is TGTGCCAGCAGTTTAACAGGTTCCACTGGAAACACCATATATTTT.

The chain links TRBV4-2 to TRBJ1-3; D gene unclear. From germline, CDR1 is LGHNA and CDR2 YNFKEQ. The CDR3 runs 15 residues. Trimming took 0 bases from V and 2 from J, leaving 8 bases between them. The CDR3 here is CASSQDWTTGNTIYF. CDR3 sequence (DNA): TGTGCCAGCAGCCAAGATTGGACCACTGGAAACACCATATATTTT.

The genes are TRBV13 and TRBJ2-5; tentative D call: TRBD2 (6 bases). Germline-derived CDR1 and CDR2 are PRHDT and FYEKMQ (reference sequence). There are 12 residues in the CDR3. V dropped 5 bases and J dropped 13 bases, with 17 bases sitting between them. The CDR3 is CASSLSPGTPYF. The CDR3 nucleotides read TGTGCCAGCAGCCTATCCCCCGGGACTCCGTACTTC.

The J gene is TRBJ2-7, the V gene TRBV7-2, with D perhaps matching TRBD2 (5 bases). Per germline, CDR1 SGHTA and CDR2 FQGNSA. The CDR3 runs 14 residues. V gave up 5 bases and J gave up 0 bases, with 11 bases separating them. CDR3: CASSATGFSYEQYF. DNA for the CDR3: TGTGCCAGCAGCGCCACGGGGTTCTCCTACGAGCAGTACTTC.

On this clone itself: One end of the junction does not line up with germline, which may come from a read error. This chain links TRBV28 with TRBJ2-7; TRBD1 agrees at 7 bases. Germline V gene lookup returns CDR1 MDHEN and CDR2 SYDVKM. The CDR3 has 15 amino acids. In DNA, the CDR3 is TGTGCCAGCAGTCAAAGGACAGGCTCCTTTAAATTGGAAGACTTC. Protein product: CASSQRTGSFKLEDF.

This sequence joins TRBV28 and TRBJ2-7; a possible D gene is TRBD2 (6 bases). The germline CDR1 and CDR2 sequences are MDHEN and SYDVKM. V was shortened by 5 bases and J by 2 bases, with 16 bases between the two germline ends. The CDR3 spans 15 residues. In DNA form, the CDR3 reads TGTGCCAGCAGTCCCGGGAGCGCCCCAACCTACGAGCAGTACTTC. Translated: CASSPGSAPTYEQYF.

This chain joins TRBV6-1 and TRBJ2-1, with D perhaps matching TRBD2 (6 bases). This CDR3 has 14 residues. The germline V gene encodes CDR1 MNHNS and CDR2 SASEGT. Trimming stripped 5 bases from V and 6 bases from J, with 14 bases between. The CDR3 DNA reads as TGTGCCAGCAGTACGGTGGAGGGTGGCAATGAGCAGTTCTTC. Translating gives CASSTVEGGNEQFF.